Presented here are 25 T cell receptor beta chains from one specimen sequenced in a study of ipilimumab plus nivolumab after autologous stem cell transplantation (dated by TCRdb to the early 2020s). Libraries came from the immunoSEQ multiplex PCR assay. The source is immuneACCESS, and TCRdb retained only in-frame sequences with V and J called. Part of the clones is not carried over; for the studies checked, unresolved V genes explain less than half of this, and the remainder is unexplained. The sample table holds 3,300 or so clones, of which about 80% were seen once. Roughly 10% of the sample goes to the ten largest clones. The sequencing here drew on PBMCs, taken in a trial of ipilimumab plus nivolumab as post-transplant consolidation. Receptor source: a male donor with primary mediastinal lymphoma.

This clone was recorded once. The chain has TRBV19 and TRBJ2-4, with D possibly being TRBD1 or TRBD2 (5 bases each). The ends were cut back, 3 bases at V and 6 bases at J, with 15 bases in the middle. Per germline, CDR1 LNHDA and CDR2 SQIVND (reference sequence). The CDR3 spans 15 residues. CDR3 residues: CASSMAVRERNIQYF. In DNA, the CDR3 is TGTGCCAGTAGTATGGCCGTCAGGGAGAGAAACATTCAGTACTTC. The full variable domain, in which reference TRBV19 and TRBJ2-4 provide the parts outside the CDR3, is DGGITQSPKYLFRKEGQNVTLSCEQNLNHDAMYWYRQDPGQGLRLIYYSQIVNDFQKGDIAEGYSVSREKKESFPLTVTSAQKNPTAFYLCASSMAVRERNIQYFGAGTRLSVL.

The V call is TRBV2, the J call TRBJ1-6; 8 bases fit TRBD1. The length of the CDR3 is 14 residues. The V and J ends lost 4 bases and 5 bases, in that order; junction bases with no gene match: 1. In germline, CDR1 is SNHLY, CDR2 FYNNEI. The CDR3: CASSGQGNNSPLHF. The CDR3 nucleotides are TGTGCCAGCAGTGGACAGGGGAATAATTCACCCCTCCACTTT.

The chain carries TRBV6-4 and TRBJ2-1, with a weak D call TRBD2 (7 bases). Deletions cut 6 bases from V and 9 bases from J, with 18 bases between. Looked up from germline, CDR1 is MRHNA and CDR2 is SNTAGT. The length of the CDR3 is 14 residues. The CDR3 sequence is CASSEGLGGVEQFF. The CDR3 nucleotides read TGTGCCAGCAGCGAAGGACTAGGGGGAGTTGAGCAGTTCTTC.

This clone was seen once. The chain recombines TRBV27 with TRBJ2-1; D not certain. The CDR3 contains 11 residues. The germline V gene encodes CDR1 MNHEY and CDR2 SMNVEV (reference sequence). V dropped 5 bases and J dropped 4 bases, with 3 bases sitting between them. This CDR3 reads CASSRYNEQFF. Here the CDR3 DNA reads TGTGCCAGCAGTAGATACAATGAGCAGTTCTTC.

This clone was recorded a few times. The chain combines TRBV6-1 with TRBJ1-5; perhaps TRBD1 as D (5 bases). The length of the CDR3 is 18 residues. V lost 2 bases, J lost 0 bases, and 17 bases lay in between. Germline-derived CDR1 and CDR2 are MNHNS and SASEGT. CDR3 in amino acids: CASSEHYRQSYSNQPQHF. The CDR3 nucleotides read TGTGCCAGCAGTGAACACTACCGACAGTCTTATAGCAATCAGCCCCAGCATTTT.

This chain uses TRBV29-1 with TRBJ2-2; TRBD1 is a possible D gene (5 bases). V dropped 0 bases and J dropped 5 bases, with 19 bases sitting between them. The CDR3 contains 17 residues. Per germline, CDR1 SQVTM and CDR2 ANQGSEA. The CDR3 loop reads CSVEDLYRSGSTGELFF. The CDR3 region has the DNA TGCAGCGTTGAAGATCTCTATAGGTCAGGGTCGACCGGGGAGCTGTTTTTT.

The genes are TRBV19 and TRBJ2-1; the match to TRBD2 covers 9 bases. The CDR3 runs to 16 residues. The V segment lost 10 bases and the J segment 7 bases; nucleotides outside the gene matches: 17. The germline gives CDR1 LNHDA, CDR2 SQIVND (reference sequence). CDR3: CATGKVAGELWNEQFF. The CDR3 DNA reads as TGTGCCACCGGGAAGGTAGCGGGGGAACTGTGGAATGAGCAGTTCTTC.

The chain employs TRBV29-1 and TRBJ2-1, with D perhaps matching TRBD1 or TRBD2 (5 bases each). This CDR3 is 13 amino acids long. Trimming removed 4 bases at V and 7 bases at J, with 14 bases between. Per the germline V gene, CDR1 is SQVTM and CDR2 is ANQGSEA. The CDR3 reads CSVGGTLSNEQFF. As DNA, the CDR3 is TGCAGCGTTGGAGGGACGCTCTCTAATGAGCAGTTCTTC.

This CDR3 is CASSLGTDINYGYTF. The CDR3 nucleotides are TGTGCCAGCAGTTTGGGGACAGACATTAACTATGGCTACACCTTC. This chain connects TRBV28 to TRBJ1-2, with 7 bases matching TRBD1. The CDR3 is 15 residues long. The V gene end was trimmed by 3 bases and the J gene end by 1 base; junction bases not matched to a gene: 5. The germline V gene encodes CDR1 MDHEN and CDR2 SYDVKM.

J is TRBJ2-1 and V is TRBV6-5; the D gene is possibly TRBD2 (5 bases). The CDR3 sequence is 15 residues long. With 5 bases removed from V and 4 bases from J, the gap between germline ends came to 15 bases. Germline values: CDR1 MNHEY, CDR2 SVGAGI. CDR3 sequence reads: CASSKLVVGYNEQFF. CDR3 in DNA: TGTGCCAGCAGTAAACTAGTGGTCGGGTACAATGAGCAGTTCTTC.

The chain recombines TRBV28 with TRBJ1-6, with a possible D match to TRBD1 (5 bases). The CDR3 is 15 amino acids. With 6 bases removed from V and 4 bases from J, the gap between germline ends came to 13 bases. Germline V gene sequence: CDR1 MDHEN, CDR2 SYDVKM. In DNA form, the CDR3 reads TGTGCCAGCAGCTCACGTGGGGGGTATAATTCACCCCTCCACTTT. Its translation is CASSSRGGYNSPLHF.

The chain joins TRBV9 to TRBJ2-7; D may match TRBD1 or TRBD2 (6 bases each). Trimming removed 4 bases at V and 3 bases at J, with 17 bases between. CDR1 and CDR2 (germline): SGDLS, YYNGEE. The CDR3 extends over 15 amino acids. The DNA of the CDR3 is TGTGCCAGCAGCCCAGGGGTCGGAGGGGGCTACGAGCAGTACTTC. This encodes CASSPGVGGGYEQYF.

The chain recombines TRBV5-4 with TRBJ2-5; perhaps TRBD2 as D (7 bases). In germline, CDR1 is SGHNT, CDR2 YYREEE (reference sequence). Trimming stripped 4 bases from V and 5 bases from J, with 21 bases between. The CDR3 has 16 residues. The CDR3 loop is CASSPQVGGAWETQYF. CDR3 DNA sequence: TGTGCCAGCAGCCCCCAGGTGGGGGGGGCTTGGGAGACCCAGTACTTC.

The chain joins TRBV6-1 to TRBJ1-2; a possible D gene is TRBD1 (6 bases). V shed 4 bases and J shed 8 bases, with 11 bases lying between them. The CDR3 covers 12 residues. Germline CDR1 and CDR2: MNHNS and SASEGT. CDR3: CASSVSGAGYTF. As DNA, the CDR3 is TGTGCCAGCAGTGTATCAGGGGCAGGCTACACCTTC.

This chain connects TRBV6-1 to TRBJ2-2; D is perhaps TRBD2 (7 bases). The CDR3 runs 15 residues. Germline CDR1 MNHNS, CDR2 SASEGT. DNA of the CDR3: TGTGCTACCAGCCAGGGGAGGGGAGGAACCGGGGAGCTGTTTTTT. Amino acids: CATSQGRGGTGELFF.

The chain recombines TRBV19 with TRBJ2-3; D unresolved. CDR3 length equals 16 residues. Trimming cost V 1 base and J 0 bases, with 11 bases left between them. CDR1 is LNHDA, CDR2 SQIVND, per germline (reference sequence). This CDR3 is CASSIGLSPSTDTQYF. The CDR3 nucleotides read TGTGCCAGTAGTATAGGGTTAAGCCCGAGCACAGATACGCAGTATTTT.

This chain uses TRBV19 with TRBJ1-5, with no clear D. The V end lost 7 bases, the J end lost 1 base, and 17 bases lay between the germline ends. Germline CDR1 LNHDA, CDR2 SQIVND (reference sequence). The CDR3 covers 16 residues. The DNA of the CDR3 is TGTGCCAGTACTTATCCCAGGACGGGAAGCAATCAGCCCCAGCATTTT. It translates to CASTYPRTGSNQPQHF. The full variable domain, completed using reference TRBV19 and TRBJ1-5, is DGGITQSPKYLFRKEGQNVTLSCEQNLNHDAMYWYRQDPGQGLRLIYYSQIVNDFQKGDIAEGYSVSREKKESFPLTVTSAQKNPTAFYLCASTYPRTGSNQPQHFGDGTRLSIL.

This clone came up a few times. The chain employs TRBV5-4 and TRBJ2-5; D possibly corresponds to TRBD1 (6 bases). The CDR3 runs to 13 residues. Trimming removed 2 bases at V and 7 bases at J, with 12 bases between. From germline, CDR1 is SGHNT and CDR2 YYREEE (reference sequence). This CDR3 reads CASSFPGEGTQYF. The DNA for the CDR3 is TGTGCCAGCAGCTTCCCAGGGGAAGGGACCCAGTACTTC. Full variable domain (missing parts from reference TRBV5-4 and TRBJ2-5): ETGVTQSPTHLIKTRGQQVTLRCSSQSGHNTVSWYQQALGQGPQFIFQYYREEENGRGNFPPRFSGLQFPNYSSELNVNALELDDSALYLCASSFPGEGTQYFGPGTRLLVL.

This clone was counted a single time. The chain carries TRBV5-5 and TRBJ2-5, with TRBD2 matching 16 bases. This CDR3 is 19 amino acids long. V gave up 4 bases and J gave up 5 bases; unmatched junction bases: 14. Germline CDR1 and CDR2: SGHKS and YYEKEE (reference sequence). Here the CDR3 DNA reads TGTGCCAGCAGCCAGGAGCCCGGGACTAGCGGGAGGGGTGGGGAGACCCAGTACTTC. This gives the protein CASSQEPGTSGRGGETQYF.

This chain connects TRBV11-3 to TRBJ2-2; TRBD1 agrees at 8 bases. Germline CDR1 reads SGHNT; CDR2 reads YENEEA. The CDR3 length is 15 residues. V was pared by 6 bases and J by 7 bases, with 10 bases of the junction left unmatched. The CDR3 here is CASSTDREGHGELFF. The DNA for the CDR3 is TGTGCCAGCAGTACGGACAGGGAAGGACACGGGGAGCTGTTTTTT.

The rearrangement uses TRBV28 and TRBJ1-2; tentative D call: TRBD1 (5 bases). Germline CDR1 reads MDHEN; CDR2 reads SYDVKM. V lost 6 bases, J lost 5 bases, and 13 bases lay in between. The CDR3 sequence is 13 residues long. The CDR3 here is CASSPPGKYGYTF. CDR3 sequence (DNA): TGTGCCAGCAGCCCCCCAGGGAAGTATGGCTACACCTTC.

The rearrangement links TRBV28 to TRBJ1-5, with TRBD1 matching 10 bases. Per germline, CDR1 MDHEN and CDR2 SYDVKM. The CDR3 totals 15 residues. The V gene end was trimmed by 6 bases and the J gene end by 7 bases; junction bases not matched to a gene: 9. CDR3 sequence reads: CASRTSGQGNQPQHF. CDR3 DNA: TGTGCCAGCAGGACCTCGGGACAGGGGAACCAGCCCCAGCATTTT.

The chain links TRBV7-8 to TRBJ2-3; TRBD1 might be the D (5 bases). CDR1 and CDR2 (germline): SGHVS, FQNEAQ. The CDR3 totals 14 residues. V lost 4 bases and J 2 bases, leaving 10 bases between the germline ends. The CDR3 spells CASSSFGATDTQYF. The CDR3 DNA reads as TGTGCCAGCAGCTCCTTTGGGGCCACAGATACGCAGTATTTT. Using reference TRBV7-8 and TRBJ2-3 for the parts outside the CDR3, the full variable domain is GAGVSQSPRYKVAKRGQDVALRCDPISGHVSLFWYQQALGQGPEFLTYFQNEAQLDKSGLPSDRFFAERPEGSVSTLKIQRTQQEDSAVYLCASSSFGATDTQYFGPGTRLTVL.

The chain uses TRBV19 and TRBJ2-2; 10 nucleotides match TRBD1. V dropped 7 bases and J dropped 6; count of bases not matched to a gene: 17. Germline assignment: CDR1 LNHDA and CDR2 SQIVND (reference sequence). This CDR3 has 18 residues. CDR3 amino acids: CASTPSGTGVSLPGELFF. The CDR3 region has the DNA TGTGCCAGTACCCCCTCCGGGACAGGGGTATCCTTGCCCGGGGAGCTGTTTTTT.

This CDR3 is CASSFTSGYEQYF. The CDR3, as DNA: TGTGCCAGCAGCTTCACTAGCGGCTACGAGCAGTACTTC. V and J are TRBV5-4 and TRBJ2-7; 8 positions agree with TRBD2. Germline V gene sequence: CDR1 SGHNT, CDR2 YYREEE (reference sequence). The CDR3 loop spans 13 amino acids. The ends lost 2 bases at V and 3 bases at J; junction bases unmatched: 1.